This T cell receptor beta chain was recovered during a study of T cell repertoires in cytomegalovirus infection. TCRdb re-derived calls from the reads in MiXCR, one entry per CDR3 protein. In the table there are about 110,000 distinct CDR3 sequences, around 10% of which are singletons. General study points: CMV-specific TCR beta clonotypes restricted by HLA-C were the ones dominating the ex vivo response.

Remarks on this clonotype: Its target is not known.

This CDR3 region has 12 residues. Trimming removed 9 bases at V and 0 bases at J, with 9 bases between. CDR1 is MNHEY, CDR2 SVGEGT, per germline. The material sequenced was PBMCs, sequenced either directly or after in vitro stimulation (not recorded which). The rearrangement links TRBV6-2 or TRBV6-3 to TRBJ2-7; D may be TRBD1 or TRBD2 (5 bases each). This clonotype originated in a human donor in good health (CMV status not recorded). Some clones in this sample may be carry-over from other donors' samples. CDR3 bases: TGTGCCAGTTCGGGGCACTCCTACGAGCAGTACTTC. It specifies CASSGHSYEQYF.